The 10 T cell receptor beta chains given below trace back to one sample, sequenced in a study of STAT5B mutations in CD4+ large granular lymphocyte leukemia. Method: immunoSEQ multiplex PCR; TCRdb's copy keeps in-frame clones and lacks some. The table includes approximately 20,000 clones, roughly 83% detected once. The sample comprised CD4+ T cells from blood buffy coats. Every receptor here comes from a human donor in good health.

The chain links TRBV19 to TRBJ1-5; TRBD1 is a possible D gene (5 bases). This CDR3 spans 16 amino acids. Trimming pared 8 bases from V and 6 bases from J, leaving 23 bases between. The germline gives CDR1 LNHDA, CDR2 SQIVND (reference sequence). CDR3 sequence: CASDFRGGGFSQPQHF. The CDR3 bases are TGTGCCAGTGACTTCCGCGGGGGGGGATTTTCTCAGCCCCAGCATTTT.

Only one count was recorded for this clone. In DNA, the CDR3 is TGTGCCAGCTCACCACCAGGGGAGACCCAGTACTTC. The encoded protein is CASSPPGETQYF. This rearrangement joins TRBV18 to TRBJ2-5, with D unresolved. Germline CDR1 reads KGHSH; CDR2 reads LQKENI. The CDR3 is made up of 12 amino acids. V was cut by 0 bases and J by 5 bases, with 4 bases left in between.

V is TRBV6-1 and J is TRBJ2-1; tentative D call: TRBD2 (6 bases). There are 13 residues in the CDR3. Trimming left V 7 bases short and J 2 bases short, with 9 bases between. The germline gives CDR1 MNHNS, CDR2 SASEGT. The CDR3 region is CASTGGTYNEQFF. The CDR3 DNA follows: TGTGCCAGCACAGGCGGGACCTACAATGAGCAGTTCTTC.

This CDR3 is CASSLGLAADTQYF. For the CDR3, the DNA is TGTGCCAGCAGCTTAGGGCTAGCGGCAGATACGCAGTATTTT. This sequence joins TRBV11-2 and TRBJ2-3; 7 nucleotides align to TRBD2. The CDR3 spans 14 residues. Germline CDR1 SGHAT, CDR2 FQNNGV. After removal of 1 base from V and 4 bases from J, the junction contained 2 bases not matched to a gene. Full variable domain (remainder filled in from reference TRBV11-2 and TRBJ2-3): EAGVAQSPRYKIIEKRQSVAFWCNPISGHATLYWYQQILGQGPKLLIQFQNNGVVDDSQLPKDRFSAERLKGVDSTLKIQPAKLEDSAVYLCASSLGLAADTQYFGPGTRLTVL.

This chain joins TRBV10-1 and TRBJ2-7; the D is unclear. Germline V gives CDR1 WNHNN, CDR2 SYGVQD (reference sequence). CDR3 length: 14 amino acids. The ends were cut back, 0 bases at V and 0 bases at J, with 6 bases in the middle. CDR3 sequence reads: CASSESTISYEQYF. The CDR3 DNA reads TGCGCCAGCAGTGAGTCGACCATCTCCTACGAGCAGTACTTC.

The chain has TRBV19 and TRBJ2-7; 12 bases match TRBD2. Per the germline V gene, CDR1 is LNHDA and CDR2 is SQIVND (reference sequence). The CDR3 loop spans 15 amino acids. Losses at the gene ends were 1 base for V and 4 bases for J; bases not matched to a gene: 2. DNA of the CDR3: TGTGCCAGTAGTATAGGGACTAGCGGGACTTACGAGCAGTACTTC. Translated, it gives CASSIGTSGTYEQYF.

By sample share, this clone is medium-sized (0.01 to 0.1%). The chain employs TRBV11-2 and TRBJ2-5; the D gene is possibly TRBD2 (5 bases). Germline-derived CDR1 and CDR2 are SGHAT and FQNNGV. V lost 3 bases to trimming and J lost 4 bases, with 6 bases between them. The CDR3 is 12 residues long. CDR3 nucleotides: TGTGCCAGCAGCTTTGCGGGAGAGACCCAGTACTTC. It translates to CASSFAGETQYF.

The rearrangement uses TRBV7-2 and TRBJ2-5, with TRBD2 matching over 13 bases. The V gene end was trimmed by 5 bases and the J gene end by 4 bases; junction bases not matched to a gene: 4. The germline gives CDR1 SGHTA, CDR2 FQGNSA. This CDR3 comprises 15 residues. The CDR3 region has the DNA TGTGCCAGCAGCACGGGACTAGCGGGACGAGAGACCCAGTACTTC. Protein sequence: CASSTGLAGRETQYF.

The chain recombines TRBV2 with TRBJ2-7; D uncertain. V shed 4 bases and J shed 4 bases, with 8 bases lying between them. The CDR3 consists of 12 residues. In germline, CDR1 is SNHLY, CDR2 FYNNEI. The CDR3 DNA is TGTGCCAGCAGTGTAGTGGGATACGAGCAGTACTTC. It yields the protein CASSVVGYEQYF. The full variable domain, in which reference TRBV2 and TRBJ2-7 provide the parts outside the CDR3, is EPEVTQTPSHQVTQMGQEVILRCVPISNHLYFYWYRQILGQKVEFLVSFYNNEISEKSEIFDDQFSVERPDGSNFTLKIRSTKLEDSAMYFCASSVVGYEQYFGPGTRLTVT.

The V and J genes are TRBV7-9 and TRBJ1-2, with TRBD1 as a possible D gene (5 bases). V was trimmed by 1 base and J by 8 bases, leaving 14 bases between them. The CDR3 extends over 14 amino acids. Germline V gene sequence: CDR1 SEHNR, CDR2 FQNEAQ (reference sequence). DNA of the CDR3: TGTGCCAGCAGCTTAGGGCAGGGAATGAGGGGCTACACCTTC. Protein sequence: CASSLGQGMRGYTF.